Listed below are T cell receptor beta chains from one sample, sequenced in a study of Graves' ophthalmopathy and Graves' hyperthyroidism. From the multiplex PCR reads, TCRdb called clonotypes with MiXCR, one entry per CDR3 protein. This table holds about 340,000 distinct CDR3 sequences, 17% found once. The sequenced sample was peripheral blood. The source of these receptors is an adult man with Graves' ophthalmopathy. Each CDR3 is given with its conserved first and last residue. Fields, in order: J gene, clone size, V gene, D gene, CDR3 protein, CDR3 DNA. The D gene is left open where the match is weak. The size field is filled for only some rows; it gives once, few, many or a size class.

J gene: TRBJ1-1
clone size: many
V gene: TRBV5-5
D gene: NA
CDR3 protein: CASSLEGELIEAFF
CDR3 DNA: TGTGCCAGCAGCTTGGAGGGAGAGCTTATTGAAGCTTTCTTT

J gene: TRBJ1-1
clone size: many
V gene: TRBV12-3/TRBV12-4
D gene: TRBD1
CDR3 protein: CASSHRRGLEGEAFF
CDR3 DNA: TGTGCCAGCAGCCACCGCAGGGGGCTCGAGGGTGAAGCTTTCTTT

J gene: TRBJ2-6
clone size: many
V gene: TRBV19
D gene: NA
CDR3 protein: CASRDSGANVLTF
CDR3 DNA: TGTGCCAGCCGAGACTCTGGGGCCAACGTCCTGACTTTC

J gene: TRBJ2-4
clone size: many
V gene: TRBV5-6
D gene: NA
CDR3 protein: CASSFLLAMDDIQYF
CDR3 DNA: TGTGCCAGCAGCTTTCTTCTAGCGATGGATGACATTCAGTACTTC

J gene: TRBJ1-5
clone size: many
V gene: TRBV20-1
D gene: NA
CDR3 protein: CSAKWVGVGYSNQPQHF
CDR3 DNA: TGCAGTGCAAAATGGGTCGGGGTCGGCTATAGCAATCAGCCCCAGCATTTT

J gene: TRBJ1-2
clone size: NA
V gene: TRBV10-3
D gene: TRBD1
CDR3 protein: CAIILASGQVYFCGYTF
CDR3 DNA: TGTGCCATCATTCTTGCCTCGGGACAGGTCTACTTCTGTGGCTACACCTTC

J gene: TRBJ2-7
clone size: NA
V gene: TRBV7-9
D gene: TRBD2
CDR3 protein: CASSLVPAGVEEQYF
CDR3 DNA: TGTGCCAGCAGCTTAGTTCCAGCGGGAGTCGAAGAGCAGTACTTC

J gene: TRBJ1-1
clone size: many
V gene: TRBV25-1
D gene: NA
CDR3 protein: CASGRDQLRAFF
CDR3 DNA: TGTGCCAGCGGCCGGGACCAACTTCGAGCTTTCTTT

J gene: TRBJ1-2
clone size: many
V gene: TRBV30
D gene: NA
CDR3 protein: CAWRRAVRAYGYTF
CDR3 DNA: TGTGCCTGGAGGAGGGCCGTCAGGGCCTATGGCTACACCTTC

J gene: TRBJ2-2
clone size: many
V gene: TRBV27
D gene: NA
CDR3 protein: CASSLYQSRTTNTGELFF
CDR3 DNA: TGTGCCAGCAGTTTATATCAATCCAGGACAACGAACACCGGGGAGCTGTTTTTT

J gene: TRBJ2-7
clone size: few
V gene: TRBV3-1
D gene: NA
CDR3 protein: CASSLIRPPSSYEQYF
CDR3 DNA: TGTGCCAGCAGCCTAATTCGGCCCCCCTCCTCCTACGAGCAGTACTTC

J gene: TRBJ2-3
clone size: NA
V gene: TRBV20-1
D gene: NA
CDR3 protein: CSAGTLTSTDTQYF
CDR3 DNA: TGCAGTGCCGGGACACTTACTAGCACAGATACGCAGTATTTT

J gene: TRBJ2-5
clone size: few
V gene: TRBV19
D gene: TRBD2
CDR3 protein: CASSTQLRGSGGSQYF
CDR3 DNA: TGTGCCAGTAGTACCCAACTCCGGGGTAGCGGGGGCTCCCAGTACTTC

J gene: TRBJ2-7
clone size: NA
V gene: TRBV6-2/TRBV6-3
D gene: NA
CDR3 protein: CASSQTGWESYEQYF
CDR3 DNA: TGTGCCAGCAGCCAAACGGGGTGGGAATCCTACGAGCAGTACTTC

J gene: TRBJ1-5
clone size: many
V gene: TRBV28
D gene: NA
CDR3 protein: CASSFVSQASNQPQHF
CDR3 DNA: TGTGCCAGCAGTTTCGTCAGCCAGGCTTCCAATCAGCCCCAGCATTTT

J gene: TRBJ1-2
clone size: many
V gene: TRBV12-3/TRBV12-4
D gene: TRBD1
CDR3 protein: CASSSTTGGLSYTF
CDR3 DNA: TGTGCCAGCAGTTCTACGACAGGGGGCTTAAGCTACACCTTC

J gene: TRBJ1-2
clone size: NA
V gene: TRBV18
D gene: NA
CDR3 protein: CASSHSIPGHRNIYGYTF
CDR3 DNA: TGTGCCAGCTCACATTCCATACCGGGCCATCGGAACATATATGGCTACACCTTC

J gene: TRBJ1-6
clone size: many
V gene: TRBV30
D gene: TRBD1
CDR3 protein: CAWSVMTGINSPLHF
CDR3 DNA: TGTGCCTGGAGTGTTATGACAGGGATTAATTCACCCCTCCACTTT

J gene: TRBJ1-2
clone size: many
V gene: TRBV30
D gene: TRBD1
CDR3 protein: CAWYNRGPGYTF
CDR3 DNA: TGTGCCTGGTACAACAGGGGGCCTGGCTACACCTTC

J gene: TRBJ1-2
clone size: many
V gene: TRBV4-2
D gene: NA
CDR3 protein: CASSHEGHHNYGYTF
CDR3 DNA: TGTGCCAGCAGCCACGAGGGACACCATAACTATGGCTACACCTTC

J gene: TRBJ1-3
clone size: many
V gene: TRBV28
D gene: NA
CDR3 protein: CASSLRGNYHTIYF
CDR3 DNA: TGTGCCAGCAGTTTACGAGGGAACTACCACACCATATATTTT

J gene: TRBJ2-5
clone size: many
V gene: TRBV28
D gene: NA
CDR3 protein: CASSLLTPYQETQYF
CDR3 DNA: TGTGCCAGCAGTTTACTGACACCGTACCAAGAGACCCAGTACTTC

J gene: TRBJ2-4
clone size: many
V gene: TRBV20-1
D gene: NA
CDR3 protein: CSARTVAKNIQYF
CDR3 DNA: TGCAGTGCTAGGACAGTAGCCAAAAACATTCAGTACTTC

J gene: TRBJ2-7
clone size: NA
V gene: TRBV6-2/TRBV6-3
D gene: NA
CDR3 protein: CASSYRGAMYEQYF
CDR3 DNA: TGTGCCAGCAGTTACCGGGGGGCCATGTACGAGCAGTACTTC

J gene: TRBJ2-7
clone size: NA
V gene: TRBV6-5
D gene: TRBD1
CDR3 protein: CASSLSPRQGYEQYF
CDR3 DNA: TGTGCCAGCAGTTTAAGCCCGAGACAGGGCTACGAGCAGTACTTC

J gene: TRBJ2-7
clone size: many
V gene: TRBV11-2
D gene: NA
CDR3 protein: CASRPEGYEQYF
CDR3 DNA: TGTGCCAGCAGGCCCGAGGGCTACGAGCAGTACTTC

J gene: TRBJ1-3
clone size: many
V gene: TRBV6-5
D gene: TRBD1
CDR3 protein: CASSSSRTGGGNTIYF
CDR3 DNA: TGTGCCAGCAGTTCTTCCCGGACAGGAGGTGGAAACACCATATATTTT

J gene: TRBJ2-7
clone size: many
V gene: TRBV11-2
D gene: TRBD2
CDR3 protein: CASSPLAGGLTYEQYF
CDR3 DNA: TGTGCCAGCAGCCCCTTGGCGGGGGGGCTCACCTACGAGCAGTACTTC

J gene: TRBJ2-7
clone size: many
V gene: TRBV7-8
D gene: NA
CDR3 protein: CASSFEINFHEQYF
CDR3 DNA: TGTGCCAGCAGCTTTGAAATTAATTTCCACGAGCAGTACTTC

J gene: TRBJ1-2
clone size: many
V gene: TRBV30
D gene: NA
CDR3 protein: CAWSPPGGRYGYTF
CDR3 DNA: TGTGCCTGGAGCCCACCGGGGGGACGGTATGGCTACACCTTC

J gene: TRBJ2-2
clone size: NA
V gene: TRBV19
D gene: NA
CDR3 protein: CATSPTTSNTGELFF
CDR3 DNA: TGTGCCACGTCACCGACAACCTCGAACACCGGGGAGCTGTTTTTT

J gene: TRBJ2-5
clone size: many
V gene: TRBV2
D gene: TRBD2
CDR3 protein: CASRTSGNSLTQYF
CDR3 DNA: TGTGCCAGTCGGACTAGCGGGAACAGCTTGACCCAGTACTTC

J gene: TRBJ2-7
clone size: many
V gene: TRBV6-2/TRBV6-3
D gene: NA
CDR3 protein: CASSYPGPVYEQYF
CDR3 DNA: TGTGCCAGCAGTTACCCGGGACCCGTCTACGAGCAGTACTTC

J gene: TRBJ2-7
clone size: many
V gene: TRBV20-1
D gene: NA
CDR3 protein: CSARGLNGGSYEQYF
CDR3 DNA: TGCAGTGCTAGAGGGCTTAACGGCGGATCCTACGAGCAGTACTTC

J gene: TRBJ2-5
clone size: NA
V gene: TRBV3-1
D gene: TRBD2
CDR3 protein: CASSQASSGGAETQYF
CDR3 DNA: TGTGCCAGCAGCCAAGCGTCGTCGGGGGGGGCGGAGACCCAGTACTTC

J gene: TRBJ1-2
clone size: NA
V gene: TRBV18
D gene: NA
CDR3 protein: CASSPSTDNYGYTF
CDR3 DNA: TGTGCCAGCTCACCATCGACAGATAACTATGGCTACACCTTC

J gene: TRBJ1-3
clone size: NA
V gene: TRBV6-1
D gene: NA
CDR3 protein: CASSGGRLGNTIYF
CDR3 DNA: TGTGCCAGCAGCGGGGGCCGATTGGGAAACACCATATATTTT

J gene: TRBJ2-7
clone size: many
V gene: TRBV2
D gene: NA
CDR3 protein: CASSGYEQYF
CDR3 DNA: TGTGCCAGCAGTGGCTACGAGCAGTACTTC

J gene: TRBJ2-6
clone size: many
V gene: TRBV28
D gene: TRBD1
CDR3 protein: CASSLSGQGKGANVLTF
CDR3 DNA: TGTGCCAGCAGTTTATCCGGACAGGGGAAAGGGGCCAACGTCCTGACTTTC

J gene: TRBJ2-2
clone size: many
V gene: TRBV12-3/TRBV12-4
D gene: TRBD1
CDR3 protein: CASSLGGGFRDSRGELFF
CDR3 DNA: TGTGCCAGCAGTCTAGGGGGTGGCTTCCGGGACAGCCGCGGGGAGCTGTTTTTT

J gene: TRBJ2-2
clone size: many
V gene: TRBV19
D gene: NA
CDR3 protein: CASSAANTGELFF
CDR3 DNA: TGTGCCAGTAGTGCCGCGAACACCGGGGAGCTGTTTTTT

J gene: TRBJ2-7
clone size: many
V gene: TRBV20-1
D gene: NA
CDR3 protein: CSARGLDSYEQYF
CDR3 DNA: TGCAGTGCTAGAGGACTAGATTCTTACGAGCAGTACTTC